Shown below are 2 T cell receptor beta chains from a single sample sequenced in a study of cytomegalovirus exposure and HLA in healthy donors. With 60 Vbeta and 13 Jbeta primers, the PCR was carried out. Measured with immunoSEQ multiplex PCR; TCRdb has only the in-frame clones, and not every one. Here the sample spans about 89,000 clones, approximately 80% being singletons. Sequencing input: PBMCs. The source is a man in his thirties or forties in good health and CMV-seronegative.

The chain has TRBV9 and TRBJ1-1, with TRBD1 as a possible D gene (6 bases). This CDR3 spans 15 amino acids. Trimming shortened V by 4 bases and J by 3 bases, and 16 bases separated the two germline ends. The germline gives CDR1 SGDLS, CDR2 YYNGEE. CDR3 sequence: CASSRVRDTDTEAFF. The CDR3 nucleotides read TGTGCCAGCAGCCGAGTACGGGACACGGACACTGAAGCTTTCTTT.

J is TRBJ2-7 and V is TRBV7-6, with 9 bases fitting TRBD1. CDR3 size: 14 residues. Germline V gene lookup returns CDR1 SGHVS and CDR2 FNYEAQ. With 3 bases clipped from V and 1 base from J, the junction kept 1 base outside the gene matches. The CDR3 DNA reads TGTGCCAGCAGCTTTGGACAGGGGTCCTACGAGCAGTACTTC. Encoded protein: CASSFGQGSYEQYF.